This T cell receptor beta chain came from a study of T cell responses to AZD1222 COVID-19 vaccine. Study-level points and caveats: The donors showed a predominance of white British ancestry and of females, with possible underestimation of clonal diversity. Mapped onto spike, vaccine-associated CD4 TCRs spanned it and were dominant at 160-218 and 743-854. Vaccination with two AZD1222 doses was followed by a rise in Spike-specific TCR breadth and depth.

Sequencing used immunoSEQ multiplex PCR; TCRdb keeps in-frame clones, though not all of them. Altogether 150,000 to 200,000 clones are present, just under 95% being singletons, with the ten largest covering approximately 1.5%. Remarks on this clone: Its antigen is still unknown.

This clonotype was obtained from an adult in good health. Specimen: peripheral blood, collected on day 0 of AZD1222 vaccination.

CDR3 in amino acids: CASSGTRRTEQFF. CDR3 coding DNA: TGTGCCAGCAGCGGAACTAGGCGTACTGAGCAGTTCTTC. This rearrangement joins TRBV12-3 or TRBV12-4 to TRBJ2-1; tentatively, D is TRBD2 (5 bases). This CDR3 region has 13 residues. V lost 6 bases and J lost 9, with 15 bases in between.